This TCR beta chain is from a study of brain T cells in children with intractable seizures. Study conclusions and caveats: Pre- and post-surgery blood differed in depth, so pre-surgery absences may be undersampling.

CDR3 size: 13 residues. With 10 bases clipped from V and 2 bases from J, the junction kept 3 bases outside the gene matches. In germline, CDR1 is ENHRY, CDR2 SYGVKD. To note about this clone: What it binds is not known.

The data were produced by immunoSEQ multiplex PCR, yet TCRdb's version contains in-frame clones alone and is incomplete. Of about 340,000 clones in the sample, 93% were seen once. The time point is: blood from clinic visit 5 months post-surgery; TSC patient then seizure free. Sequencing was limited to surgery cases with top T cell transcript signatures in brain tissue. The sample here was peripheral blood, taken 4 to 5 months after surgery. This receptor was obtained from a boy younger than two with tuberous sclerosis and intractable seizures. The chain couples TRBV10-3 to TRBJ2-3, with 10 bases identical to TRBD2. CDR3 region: CASTSGNTDTQYF. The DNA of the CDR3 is TGTGCCAGCACTAGCGGGAACACAGATACGCAGTATTTT.